A single sample gave rise to the 17 T cell receptor beta chains below, sequenced in a study of CD8 T cells in ankylosing spondylitis. Study-wide results and limits: Characteristic of ankylosing spondylitis blood, it appeared, was a TCR beta motif comprising about 8 highly homologous variants.

Antigens for these TCRs are unknown. TCRdb fed the 5' RACE reads into MiXCR, producing one record per CDR3 protein. The sample gives roughly 670,000 distinct CDR3 sequences, under 20% of which show up once; about 19% is in the top ten. Material for sequencing was blood, either unsorted or a sorted T cell fraction (not recorded which). All receptors derive from a male donor with ankylosing spondylitis.

V is TRBV15 and J is TRBJ1-1, with D possibly being TRBD1 (6 bases). The CDR3 totals 14 residues. V was cut by 6 bases and J by 5 bases, with 16 bases left in between. Germline V CDR1 and CDR2: LNHNV, YYDKDF (reference sequence). Here the CDR3 DNA reads TGTGCCACCAGGGGTGAATTCGGGACAACTGAAGCTTTCTTT. This sequence encodes CATRGEFGTTEAFF. The variable domain in full, completed from reference TRBV15 and TRBJ1-1, reads DAMVIQNPRYQVTQFGKPVTLSCSQTLNHNVMYWYQQKSSQAPKLLFHYYDKDFNNEADTPDNFQSRRPNTSFCFLDIRSPGLGDTAMYLCATRGEFGTTEAFFGQGTRLTVV.

The chain carries TRBV5-1 and TRBJ1-2; D might be TRBD1 (6 bases). The CDR3 loop spans 15 amino acids. Germline V gene data show CDR1 as SGHRS and CDR2 as YFSETQ. V was cut by 2 bases and J by 2 bases, with 13 bases left in between. In DNA, the CDR3 is TGCGCCAGCAGCTTAACAGGGTCGAACAACTATGGCTACACCTTC. Translating gives CASSLTGSNNYGYTF.

The CDR3 loop reads CASSLDPDFYEKLFF. CDR3 nucleotides: TGTGCCAGCAGCTTAGATCCAGACTTCTATGAAAAACTGTTTTTT. The gene calls are TRBV7-6 and TRBJ1-4; D remains ambiguous. Between the trimmed V and J ends, which lost 1 base and 6 bases, there was a span of 12 bases. The CDR3 is 15 amino acids. CDR1 and CDR2 (germline): SGHVS, FNYEAQ.

There are a few counts of this clonotype. The chain has TRBV3-1 and TRBJ1-1; no reliable D call. The CDR3 has 13 residues. The V gene's germline CDR1 is LGHDT and CDR2 YNNKEL (reference sequence). V lost 2 bases and J lost 6, with 10 bases in between. As DNA, the CDR3 is TGTGCCAGCAGCCAACGTAGTGTGTCTGAAGCTTTCTTT. Translation: CASSQRSVSEAFF.

This sequence joins TRBV5-6 and TRBJ2-1; 14 bases are a match to TRBD2. Germline CDR1 reads SGHDT; CDR2 reads YYEEEE. The CDR3 spans 20 residues. Losses at the gene ends were 5 bases for V and 0 bases for J; bases not matched to a gene: 13. The CDR3 sequence is CASSSTGLAGGYSSYNEQFF. As DNA, the CDR3 is TGTGCCAGCAGTTCTACTGGACTAGCGGGGGGCTATAGCTCCTACAATGAGCAGTTCTTC.

The rearrangement uses TRBV12-3 or TRBV12-4 and TRBJ1-5; maybe TRBD1 (5 bases). With 6 bases removed from V and 6 bases from J, the gap between germline ends came to 18 bases. The CDR3 spans 15 residues. The CDR3 reads CASSRWGGLLQPQHF. In nucleotides, the CDR3 is TGTGCCAGCAGCCGCTGGGGGGGACTACTTCAGCCCCAGCATTTT.

V usage is TRBV18 and J usage is TRBJ2-4, with a tentative D call TRBD1 (6 bases). Trimming took 3 bases from V and 0 from J, leaving 12 bases between them. The V gene's germline CDR1 is KGHSH and CDR2 LQKENI. The CDR3 spans 16 residues. For the CDR3, the DNA is TGTGCCAGCTCACCCGCCGAGGGGGTAGCCAAAAACATTCAGTACTTC. This translates into CASSPAEGVAKNIQYF.

The chain joins TRBV27 to TRBJ2-7; D tentatively fits TRBD1 or TRBD2 (5 bases each). This CDR3 is built from 16 residues. Germline V gene lookup returns CDR1 MNHEY and CDR2 SMNVEV (reference sequence). V was pared by 0 bases and J by 1 base, with 13 bases between. The CDR3 here is CASSLSLGTVSYEQYF. In DNA form, the CDR3 reads TGTGCCAGCAGTTTATCCCTTGGGACGGTATCCTACGAGCAGTACTTC.

This clonotype has a count of ten or more. V and J are TRBV28 and TRBJ2-5; 8 bases map to TRBD2. Germline values: CDR1 MDHEN, CDR2 SYDVKM. The CDR3 has 14 amino acids. V gave up 2 bases and J gave up 5 bases; unmatched junction bases: 4. The CDR3 DNA follows: TGTGCCAGCAGTTTAAGCGGGAGTGGGGAGACCCAGTACTTC. This translates into CASSLSGSGETQYF.

This clonotype was detected a few times. The CDR3 is CASSGLANDEQYF. CDR3 DNA: TGTGCCAGCAGCGGACTAGCGAACGACGAGCAGTACTTC. The chain couples TRBV6-1 to TRBJ2-7; 9 bases match TRBD2. Germline V gene sequence: CDR1 MNHNS, CDR2 SASEGT. Trimming at V came to 6 bases and at J to 5 bases, leaving 5 bases not matched to a gene. This CDR3 is built from 13 residues.

In this sample, this clonotype turned up many times. The chain joins TRBV7-2 to TRBJ2-1; TRBD2 matches 7 bases. This CDR3 is built from 14 residues. Trimming took 5 bases from V and 9 from J; bases not matched to a gene: 10. Per germline, CDR1 SGHTA and CDR2 FQGNSA. In DNA, the CDR3 is TGTGCCAGCAGCCCCAGGACTAGTTTCAGTGAGCAGTTCTTC. Protein product: CASSPRTSFSEQFF.

V is TRBV19 and J is TRBJ2-3; 7 positions match TRBD1. Unmatched junction bases numbered 8, after V lost 7 bases and J lost 4 bases. Germline CDR1 is LNHDA and CDR2 is SQIVND (reference sequence). The CDR3 loop spans 14 amino acids. CDR3 DNA sequence: TGTGCCAGTACCTCGACAGGGCTCGCAGATACGCAGTATTTT. This gives the protein CASTSTGLADTQYF.

In this sample, this clonotype turned up a few times. This chain connects TRBV28 to TRBJ1-5, with D tentatively TRBD1 (6 bases). There are 14 residues in the CDR3. Germline CDR1 MDHEN, CDR2 SYDVKM. Trimming stripped 10 bases from V and 2 bases from J, with 15 bases between. CDR3 amino acids: CATKGGTGNQPQHF. In nucleotides, the CDR3 is TGTGCCACCAAAGGGGGTACTGGCAATCAGCCCCAGCATTTT.

The genes are TRBV24-1 and TRBJ2-1; 9 nucleotides line up with TRBD2. Germline V lookup: CDR1 KGHDR, CDR2 SFDVKD. V dropped 4 bases and J dropped 6; count of bases not matched to a gene: 3. The CDR3 covers 14 residues. The chain's CDR3 is CATSDPGLANEQFF. The CDR3 region has the DNA TGTGCCACCAGTGACCCGGGACTAGCCAATGAGCAGTTCTTC.

This clonotype occurred many times. This rearrangement joins TRBV12-3 or TRBV12-4 to TRBJ2-2; 10 bases align to TRBD1. This CDR3 has 16 residues. V lost 1 base and J lost 7; bases outside the gene matches: 6. In DNA, the CDR3 is TGTGCCAGCAGTTTAGGGACAGGGGGTAAATACGGGGAGCTGTTTTTT. It translates to CASSLGTGGKYGELFF.

This clonotype has a handful of counts. This chain joins TRBV5-1 and TRBJ1-2; possible D gene TRBD1, 6 bases. Looked up from germline, CDR1 is SGHRS and CDR2 is YFSETQ. The CDR3 sequence is 14 residues long. Between the trimmed V and J ends, which lost 5 bases and 0 bases, there was a span of 11 bases. CDR3 in DNA: TGCGCCAGCAGGGCCGGGACAACTAACTATGGCTACACCTTC. It specifies CASRAGTTNYGYTF.

The sample holds many counts of this clonotype. The chain employs TRBV2 and TRBJ1-2; D is undetermined. Germline assignment: CDR1 SNHLY and CDR2 FYNNEI. Trimming took 4 bases from V and 4 from J, leaving 7 bases between them. The CDR3 loop spans 12 amino acids. The CDR3 DNA sequence: TGTGCCAGCAGTGCAAGCCTCTATGGCTACACCTTC. Translation gives CASSASLYGYTF.